The rows below give T cell receptor beta chains drawn from one sample of a study of cytomegalovirus exposure and HLA in healthy donors. The table came from immunoSEQ multiplex PCR; TCRdb's copy has only in-frame clones and leaves some out. This table holds 90,000 to 120,000 clones, over 75% found once. The specimen was PBMCs. These receptors originate from a man aged 25 to 40 in good health and CMV-seronegative. The CDR3 runs from the conserved cysteine through the conserved F or W. Each record gives: J gene, CDR3 length, D gene, V gene, clone size, CDR3 protein, CDR3 DNA. The D gene is left open where the match is weak. Expanded clones are given a class, and other clones once, few, many or no size at all.

J: TRBJ2-5
length: 13
D: NA
V: TRBV6-5
size: NA
CDR3: CASSYSGEETQYF
DNA: TGTGCCAGCAGTTACTCCGGGGAAGAGACCCAGTACTTC

J: TRBJ1-5
length: 17
D: NA
V: TRBV12-5
size: NA
CDR3: CASGLRRGTYSNQPQHF
DNA: TGTGCTAGTGGTTTGCGGCGAGGAACTTATAGCAATCAGCCCCAGCATTTT

J: TRBJ2-7
length: 13
D: NA
V: TRBV27
size: NA
CDR3: CASRTFGSYEQYF
DNA: TGTGCCAGCAGGACTTTTGGCTCCTACGAGCAGTACTTC

J: TRBJ1-3
length: 14
D: NA
V: TRBV9
size: NA
CDR3: CASATGTGGNTIYF
DNA: TGTGCCAGCGCAACAGGGACGGGAGGAAACACCATATATTTT

J: TRBJ1-1
length: 14
D: NA
V: TRBV28
size: NA
CDR3: CASRASVATTEAFF
DNA: TGTGCCAGTAGAGCAAGCGTGGCGACCACTGAAGCTTTCTTT

J: TRBJ2-3
length: 18
D: NA
V: TRBV4-1
size: NA
CDR3: CASSQGTQVPGFGDTQYF
DNA: TGCGCCAGCAGCCAAGGGACACAGGTACCCGGGTTTGGAGATACGCAGTATTTT

J: TRBJ2-5
length: 13
D: TRBD2
V: TRBV6-1
size: NA
CDR3: CAGRTSGQETQYF
DNA: TGTGCCGGCCGAACTAGCGGGCAAGAGACCCAGTACTTC

J: TRBJ2-7
length: 15
D: TRBD1
V: TRBV5-1
size: NA
CDR3: CASSGGTGGPYEQYF
DNA: TGCGCCAGCAGCGGGGGGACAGGGGGCCCATACGAGCAGTACTTC

J: TRBJ2-1
length: 14
D: NA
V: TRBV11-2
size: NA
CDR3: CASSLGPTASQQFF
DNA: TGTGCCAGCAGCTTAGGCCCCACAGCCTCCCAGCAGTTCTTC

J: TRBJ1-4
length: 13
D: NA
V: TRBV5-4
size: NA
CDR3: CASSLPPDEKLFF
DNA: TGTGCCAGCAGCTTGCCCCCAGATGAAAAACTGTTTTTT

J: TRBJ1-2
length: 15
D: NA
V: TRBV21-1
size: NA
CDR3: CASSKNRGPGYGYTF
DNA: TGTGCCAGCAGCAAAAACAGGGGGCCGGGCTATGGCTACACCTTC

J: TRBJ2-5
length: 14
D: NA
V: TRBV5-1
size: NA
CDR3: CASSPLPSQETQYF
DNA: TGCGCCAGCAGCCCTCTTCCCAGTCAAGAGACCCAGTACTTC

J: TRBJ1-5
length: 13
D: TRBD1
V: TRBV28
size: NA
CDR3: CASSRNRGQPQHF
DNA: TGTGCCAGCAGTCGAAACAGGGGTCAGCCCCAGCATTTT

J: TRBJ1-2
length: 13
D: NA
V: TRBV6-1
size: NA
CDR3: CASSESGYGGYTF
DNA: TGTGCCAGCAGTGAATCAGGGTACGGTGGCTACACCTTC

J: TRBJ2-7
length: 15
D: TRBD1
V: TRBV11-1
size: NA
CDR3: CASSLAQGATYEQYF
DNA: TGTGCCAGCAGCTTAGCACAGGGGGCGACCTACGAGCAGTACTTC

J: TRBJ1-2
length: 15
D: NA
V: TRBV6-5
size: NA
CDR3: CASSYSTATNYGYTF
DNA: TGTGCCAGCAGTTACTCGACAGCAACTAACTATGGCTACACCTTC

J: TRBJ1-5
length: 15
D: TRBD1
V: TRBV6-1
size: NA
CDR3: CATRPGGEGNQPQHF
DNA: TGTGCCACCAGACCAGGGGGTGAGGGCAATCAGCCCCAGCATTTT

J: TRBJ2-4
length: 14
D: NA
V: TRBV7-2
size: NA
CDR3: CASSLTAAKNIQYF
DNA: TGTGCCAGCAGCTTGACAGCAGCCAAAAACATTCAGTACTTC

J: TRBJ2-7
length: 14
D: TRBD2
V: TRBV27
size: NA
CDR3: CASSYSGVSYEQYF
DNA: TGTGCCAGCAGTTATAGCGGGGTCTCCTACGAGCAGTACTTC

J: TRBJ2-3
length: 12
D: NA
V: TRBV18
size: NA
CDR3: CASSLSTDTQYF
DNA: TGTGCCAGCTCACTAAGCACAGATACGCAGTATTTT

J: TRBJ2-7
length: 15
D: TRBD1
V: TRBV6-5
size: few
CDR3: CASSYRSQGAYEQYF
DNA: TGTGCCAGCAGTTATAGGTCACAGGGGGCTTACGAGCAGTACTTC

J: TRBJ1-1
length: 14
D: NA
V: TRBV5-4
size: NA
CDR3: CASSLYRGNTEAFF
DNA: TGTGCCAGCAGCTTGTATAGAGGGAACACTGAAGCTTTCTTT

J: TRBJ2-2
length: 18
D: NA
V: TRBV2
size: NA
CDR3: CASSDESGKTLNTGELFF
DNA: TGTGCCAGCAGTGATGAGTCAGGAAAGACATTAAACACCGGGGAGCTGTTTTTT

J: TRBJ1-5
length: 15
D: TRBD1
V: TRBV6-1
size: NA
CDR3: CASRPGQGRNQPQHF
DNA: TGTGCCAGCCGTCCGGGACAGGGGAGGAATCAGCCCCAGCATTTT

J: TRBJ1-2
length: 15
D: NA
V: TRBV10-3
size: NA
CDR3: CAISEVQTAFYGYTF
DNA: TGTGCCATCAGTGAGGTCCAGACAGCTTTTTATGGCTACACCTTC

J: TRBJ2-7
length: 14
D: NA
V: TRBV7-2
size: NA
CDR3: CASSLIPFTYEQYF
DNA: TGTGCCAGCAGCTTAATCCCCTTTACCTACGAGCAGTACTTC

J: TRBJ2-1
length: 15
D: TRBD2
V: TRBV9
size: NA
CDR3: CASSVVAGGHNEQFF
DNA: TGTGCCAGCAGCGTAGTGGCGGGAGGGCACAATGAGCAGTTCTTC

J: TRBJ1-5
length: 17
D: TRBD1
V: TRBV13
size: NA
CDR3: CASKGQRLQNSNQPQHF
DNA: TGTGCCAGCAAGGGACAGAGGCTACAAAATAGCAATCAGCCCCAGCATTTT

J: TRBJ2-1
length: 15
D: TRBD2
V: TRBV5-6
size: NA
CDR3: CASSKLAGVYNEQFF
DNA: TGTGCCAGCAGCAAACTAGCGGGAGTCTACAATGAGCAGTTCTTC

J: TRBJ2-3
length: 12
D: NA
V: TRBV6-5
size: NA
CDR3: CASSYFADTQYF
DNA: TGTGCCAGCAGTTATTTCGCAGATACGCAGTATTTT

J: TRBJ1-5
length: 14
D: NA
V: TRBV30
size: NA
CDR3: CAAGSTGSNQPQHF
DNA: TGTGCCGCGGGGTCGACCGGTAGCAATCAGCCCCAGCATTTT

J: TRBJ1-2
length: 14
D: NA
V: TRBV6-5
size: NA
CDR3: CASSYSRGYYGYTF
DNA: TGTGCCAGCAGTTACTCTAGGGGTTACTATGGCTACACCTTC

J: TRBJ1-2
length: 13
D: NA
V: TRBV30
size: NA
CDR3: CAWMRGGSYGYTF
DNA: TGTGCCTGGATGCGAGGTGGGAGCTATGGCTACACCTTC

J: TRBJ2-7
length: 10
D: NA
V: TRBV6-7
size: NA
CDR3: CARIFPQPGF
DNA: TGTGCCAGGATATTCCCCCAGCCAGGCTTC

J: TRBJ2-3
length: 16
D: NA
V: TRBV5-4
size: NA
CDR3: CASSRGAPNSADTQYF
DNA: TGTGCCAGCAGCCGGGGTGCTCCCAACTCGGCAGATACGCAGTATTTT

J: TRBJ2-5
length: 15
D: TRBD1
V: TRBV5-4
size: NA
CDR3: CASSLPGQGIETQYF
DNA: TGTGCCAGCAGCTTGCCGGGACAGGGGATAGAGACCCAGTACTTC

J: TRBJ2-2
length: 15
D: TRBD2
V: TRBV4-2
size: NA
CDR3: CASSQGGGETGELFF
DNA: TGTGCCAGCAGCCAAGGCGGGGGGGAGACCGGGGAGCTGTTTTTT

J: TRBJ1-3
length: 14
D: NA
V: TRBV30
size: NA
CDR3: CAWSVTVSGNTIYF
DNA: TGTGCCTGGAGTGTGACAGTTTCTGGAAACACCATATATTTT

J: TRBJ2-7
length: 17
D: TRBD2
V: TRBV30
size: NA
CDR3: CAWSTLNWGEGSYEQYF
DNA: TGTGCCTGGAGTACTTTGAACTGGGGGGAGGGCTCCTACGAGCAGTACTTC

J: TRBJ2-5
length: 13
D: TRBD1
V: TRBV18
size: once
CDR3: CASSLGQQETQYF
DNA: TGTGCCAGCTCACTGGGACAGCAAGAGACCCAGTACTTC

J: TRBJ1-2
length: 12
D: NA
V: TRBV6-1
size: NA
CDR3: CATRTENYGYTF
DNA: TGTGCCACCAGGACAGAAAACTATGGCTACACCTTC

J: TRBJ2-7
length: 17
D: NA
V: TRBV4-1
size: NA
CDR3: CASSQVAAAGAPYEQYF
DNA: TGCGCCAGCAGCCAAGTGGCCGCAGCAGGGGCTCCCTACGAGCAGTACTTC

J: TRBJ2-7
length: 15
D: TRBD1
V: TRBV9
size: NA
CDR3: CASSGVGGAGHEQYF
DNA: TGTGCCAGCAGCGGAGTAGGGGGCGCTGGCCACGAGCAGTACTTC